A selection of T cell receptor beta chains follows, all from one sample in a study of T cells in localized non-small cell lung cancer. The protocol was immunoSEQ multiplex PCR, while the TCRdb copy is restricted to in-frame clones and leaves out a portion. The sample has about 24,000 clones; about nine tenths are singletons. The sequencing used peripheral blood mononuclear cells, collected before any cancer treatment. The receptors were gathered from a woman aged 40 to 75 with stage III lung adenocarcinoma. The CDR3 runs from the conserved cysteine through the conserved F or W. Fields, in order: J gene, clone size, V gene, CDR3 protein. The size of a clone is reported for some rows only, either as once, few or many, or as a class for expanded clones.

>TRBJ1-2|few|TRBV2
CASSLLSGYTF
>TRBJ1-2|NA|TRBV5-1
CASSRTGGPNYGYTF
>TRBJ2-2|NA|TRBV6-6
CAIKNTGELFF
>TRBJ1-5|NA|TRBV11-2
CASSLDHPRGSNQPQHF
>TRBJ2-7|NA|TRBV27
CASSLLGPPSEQYF
>TRBJ2-7|NA|TRBV7-6
CASSQNAGFEQYF
>TRBJ1-2|NA|TRBV27
CASSLGRFYGYTF
>TRBJ1-1|NA|TRBV7-9
CASSPRQAKNTEAFF
>TRBJ2-1|NA|TRBV20-1
CSAEKGDEQFF
>TRBJ2-4|NA|TRBV11-3
CASSLSGGAGNIQYF
>TRBJ2-2|NA|TRBV27
CASSLKGSATPNTGELFF
>TRBJ1-4|NA|TRBV6-5
CASRFDRGGEKLFF
>TRBJ1-3|NA|TRBV27
CASKGQGISGNTIYF
>TRBJ2-2|once|TRBV9
CASSVRGQGTGELFF
>TRBJ1-6|NA|TRBV4-3
CASSQDRGKRAPLHF
>TRBJ1-6|NA|TRBV27
CASSFAGWDSPLHF
>TRBJ1-1|NA|TRBV5-4
CASSLDSRVNTEAFF
>TRBJ1-2|NA|TRBV19
CASIEDGSYGYTF
>TRBJ2-3|NA|TRBV6-1
CASKAADTQYF
>TRBJ1-5|NA|TRBV28
CASSSGTGVQPQHF
>TRBJ2-7|NA|TRBV4-1
CASSQETAFPPYEQYF
>TRBJ2-7|NA|TRBV19
CASRPSGTSGYEQYF
>TRBJ2-5|NA|TRBV11-2
CASSLTIAGGQETQYF
>TRBJ2-5|NA|TRBV6-1
CASSEGTGWETQYF
>TRBJ2-4|few|TRBV27
CASTDRGPGDIQYF
>TRBJ1-6|NA|TRBV10-3
CAIRSSGDNSPLHF
>TRBJ2-7|NA|TRBV11-2
CASRPLAGPYEQYF
>TRBJ1-4|NA|TRBV18
CASSPGTVATNEKLFF